This T cell receptor beta chain was recovered during a study of early T cells in non-severe SARS-CoV-2 infection. This clonotype was seen ten or more times. The germline gene is not matched at one end of the junction; a read error may be the cause. The CDR3 contains 13 residues. Germline V gives CDR1 SGHKS, CDR2 YYEKEE (reference sequence). One entry per CDR3 protein results from TCRdb running MiXCR on the 5' RACE reads. The sample has over 55,000 distinct CDR3 sequences; roughly 10% are singletons. Sequences were obtained from whole blood. The receptor was isolated from an adult who was a healthcare worker with PCR-confirmed SARS-CoV-2 infection or an uninfected control (not recorded which). V and J are TRBV5-5 and TRBJ2-1, with a tentative D call TRBD2 (6 bases). In nucleotides, the CDR3 is TGTGCCAGCAGCCATGGGGACTTCGAGTCGGTGGTCTTC. Translating gives CASSHGDFESVVF.